The T cell receptor (beta chain) under discussion was sequenced for a study of shared clonotypes between healthy human individuals. General observations from the study: Between a few donors, naive CD4 clonotypes were shared at a level of roughly 5.5%.

Negatively enriched CD4+ T cells were divided by CD45RA into naive and memory. Turning to this clone: The antigen remains undetermined.

Genomic DNA (from each subset) was split evenly across several immunoSEQ plates. Template for every sorted-subset replicate PCR totaled roughly 200 ng DNA, some 30,000 T cell genomes. Repertoires were generated with immunoSEQ multiplex PCR, while TCRdb's copy carries only in-frame clones and drops some. Of about 1.5 million clones in the sample, roughly 96% are singletons; the top ten hold roughly 1.2%. Germline V lookup: CDR1 SNHLY, CDR2 FYNNEI. Trimming stripped 3 bases from V and 2 bases from J, with 11 bases between. The CDR3 extends over 14 amino acids. The genes are TRBV2 and TRBJ2-7; D is perhaps TRBD1 (5 bases). Sequencing was done on a sample of naive CD4+ T cells sorted from blood. Subset described: CD45RA+ positively selected. The clonotype comes from a man aged 30 to 45 in good health. The CDR3 loop reads CASSDPREAYEQYF. The DNA for the CDR3 is TGTGCCAGCAGTGACCCCAGGGAAGCCTACGAGCAGTACTTC.